The next 2 T cell receptor beta chains were all read from a single sample in a study of identical twins. One entry per CDR3 protein results from TCRdb running MiXCR on the 5' RACE reads. There are roughly 500,000 distinct CDR3 sequences in the sample; less than 25% occur only once, and under 0.95% lies in the top ten. The data were also submitted as part of a second study, on T cells expressing NK-cell markers.

Specimen: CD4+ T cells sorted from blood. The receptors originated from a woman aged 18-30 years in good health.

The chain recombines TRBV6-1 with TRBJ1-1; TRBD1 is a possible D gene (6 bases). The CDR3 is 14 amino acids. With 4 bases removed from V and 5 bases from J, the gap between germline ends came to 14 bases. The germline V gene encodes CDR1 MNHNS and CDR2 SASEGT. The CDR3: CASSGPGVRTEAFF. In DNA form, the CDR3 reads TGTGCCAGCAGTGGACCAGGGGTGCGGACTGAAGCTTTCTTT.

The chain combines TRBV20-1 with TRBJ2-3; 13 nucleotides line up with TRBD2. The CDR3 extends over 14 amino acids. The germline CDR1 and CDR2 sequences are DFQATT and SNEGSKA (reference sequence). The junction had 3 bases not matched to a gene; V was cut back by 7 bases and J by 2 bases. CDR3 DNA: TGCAGTGTTGGACTAGCGGGAGCCACAGATACGCAGTATTTT. Protein sequence: CSVGLAGATDTQYF.